This T cell receptor (beta chain) was captured by sequencing in a study of Graves' ophthalmopathy and Graves' hyperthyroidism. RNA transcripts yielded amplified TCR beta CDR3 regions. The authors performed first-round RT-PCR with HTBI primers and then a second-round multiplex PCR. One entry per CDR3 protein, called by TCRdb with MiXCR from the multiplex PCR reads. The data show roughly 350,000 distinct CDR3 sequences, roughly 15% seen once. This CDR3 comprises 14 residues. CDR1 is MNHEY, CDR2 SVGEGT, per germline. The V gene lost 5 bases and the J gene lost 7 bases, with 15 bases spanning the gap. This clonotype was observed many times.

This clonotype originated in an adult woman with stable Graves' hyperthyroidism. The rearrangement uses TRBV6-2 or TRBV6-3 and TRBJ1-5; D possibly corresponds to TRBD1 (5 bases). Sequences were obtained from peripheral blood. This CDR3 reads CASSVTGGGQPQHF. CDR3 nucleotide sequence: TGTGCCAGCAGTGTCACTGGGGGAGGCCAGCCCCAGCATTTT.